This T cell receptor (beta chain) was obtained from a study of blood T cell repertoires in COVID-19. On the study more broadly: Specimens from acute and convalescent COVID-19 originated in the United States, Italy and Spain. Sample material is recorded as cDNA or gDNA derived from T cells, B-cell-depleted T cells, or PBMCs.

Germline V gene sequence: CDR1 LNHDA, CDR2 SQIVND (reference sequence). Trimming stripped 4 bases from V and 7 bases from J, with 7 bases between. The CDR3 contains 11 residues. How the authors handled the data: Amplifying reference gene primers gave estimates of nucleated cell counts. The protocol was immunoSEQ multiplex PCR, while the TCRdb copy is restricted to in-frame clones and leaves out a portion. Clonal size and the V and J genes are those of that table, whereas D and trimming came from the DNA. The profile shows a few hundred thousand clones, 83% of them singletons. Sequencing was done on a sample of peripheral blood. The chain employs TRBV19 and TRBJ1-1; unclear D gene. The clonotype originates from a woman aged 45-65 years with acute or convalescent COVID-19. The CDR3 is CASSRRFEAFF. In DNA, the CDR3 is TGTGCCAGTAGTAGGAGGTTTGAAGCTTTCTTT.